Sequencing of this TCR beta chain was carried out in a study of immune evolution from preneoplasia to lung adenocarcinoma. Study-level background: HLA loss of heterozygosity: 7% AIS, over 12% MIA, about 30% ADC, none AAH. The study's findings and limits: Normal lung had the highest top T cell clone frequencies.

Assay used: immunoSEQ multiplex PCR; TCRdb lists only in-frame clones, some missing. The sample comprises about 7,800 clones, 55% to 75% of which are singletons, and about a tenth rests with the top ten. This clone was recorded a few times. What it binds is not known. V was trimmed by 1 base and J by 7 bases, leaving 11 bases between them. Looked up from germline, CDR1 is SGHRS and CDR2 is YFSETQ. The CDR3 totals 13 residues. Resections took place in Japan or China from the mid-2010s to the late 2010s. The source is an older donor with lung adenocarcinoma. Some clones in this sample may be carry-over from other donors' samples. The source material was FFPE lung adenocarcinoma in situ tissue. The gene calls are TRBV5-1 and TRBJ2-5; perhaps TRBD2 as D (6 bases). CDR3 nucleotides: TGCGCCAGCAGCTTGTCTAGCGTGGTGACCCAGTACTTC. This codes for CASSLSSVVTQYF. The full variable domain, with the rest looked up from reference TRBV5-1 and TRBJ2-5, is KAGVTQTPRYLIKTRGQQVTLSCSPISGHRSVSWYQQTPGQGLQFLFEYFSETQRNKGNFPGRFSGRQFSNSRSEMNVSTLELGDSALYLCASSLSSVVTQYFGPGTRLLVL.